These 5 T cell receptor beta chains originate from one sample sequenced in a study of T cell repertoires in ileal Crohn's disease. Produced via immunoSEQ multiplex PCR; TCRdb's table is partial and in-frame only. The table lists thousands of clones, 80% of them singletons. The sequencing sample was made of ileal tissue. Receptors originate from an adult with Crohn's disease.

This chain joins TRBV14 and TRBJ2-5; D perhaps matches TRBD2 (6 bases). The V end lost 1 base, the J end lost 4 bases, and 10 bases lay between the germline ends. The CDR3 runs to 14 residues. Per the germline V gene, CDR1 is SGHDN and CDR2 is FVKESK. Here the CDR3 reads CASSQGQGGETQYF. The CDR3 bases are TGTGCCAGCAGCCAAGGGCAGGGAGGAGAGACCCAGTACTTC.

This clone has only a few counts. The chain couples TRBV7-6 to TRBJ1-4, with D perhaps matching TRBD1 (5 bases). Germline V gene sequence: CDR1 SGHVS, CDR2 FNYEAQ. V lost 1 base and J 5 bases, leaving 5 bases between the germline ends. The CDR3 has 13 residues. CDR3 coding DNA: TGTGCCAGCAGCTTAGGGGGGAATGAAAAACTGTTTTTT. Amino acids: CASSLGGNEKLFF.

This rearrangement joins TRBV9 to TRBJ2-3; D is unclear. Trimming left V 4 bases short and J 7 bases short, with 10 bases between. The V gene's germline CDR1 is SGDLS and CDR2 YYNGEE. The CDR3 is 12 residues long. The CDR3 DNA is TGTGCCAGCAGCACCGGGTCTAATACGCAGTATTTT. This gives the protein CASSTGSNTQYF.

The chain has TRBV7-3 and TRBJ2-6, with D possibly TRBD2 on 6 matching bases. The V end was cut by 5 bases, the J end by 3 bases, with 11 bases between. The CDR3 sequence is 15 residues long. Germline values: CDR1 SGHTA, CDR2 FQGTGA. This CDR3 is CASSPGGIGANVLTF. CDR3 DNA: TGTGCCAGCAGCCCTGGGGGGATTGGGGCCAACGTCCTGACTTTC.

This chain connects TRBV6-5 to TRBJ2-7; 9 bases agree with TRBD1. The CDR3 is 15 amino acids. Germline-derived CDR1 and CDR2 are MNHEY and SVGAGI. V gave up 6 bases and J gave up 4 bases; unmatched junction bases: 10. The DNA for the CDR3 is TGTGCCAGCAGCTCCCCGACAGGGGGGGAGTACGAGCAGTACTTC. This codes for CASSSPTGGEYEQYF.